The 21 T cell receptor beta chains listed next were all sequenced from one sample in a study of T cell responses to AZD1222 COVID-19 vaccine. TCRdb's copy holds only in-frame clones and misses some; the assay was immunoSEQ multiplex PCR. There are about 160,000 clones in the sample; around nine tenths occur only once, and roughly 1.6% lies in the top ten. The starting material was peripheral blood, obtained on day 0 of AZD1222 vaccination. The receptors were gathered from an adult in good health.

This chain connects TRBV5-1 to TRBJ2-1; D is uncertain. This CDR3 contains 14 residues. Trimming left V 0 bases short and J 8 bases short, with 12 bases between. The germline gives CDR1 SGHRS, CDR2 YFSETQ. CDR3 sequence: CASSLGSIVHEQFF. CDR3 sequence (DNA): TGCGCCAGCAGCTTGGGGTCTATTGTGCATGAGCAGTTCTTC.

The genes are TRBV28 and TRBJ1-6; a weak D match, TRBD1 (6 bases). The germline V and J ends were trimmed by 3 bases and 7 bases, with 10 bases remaining between them. CDR3 length equals 14 residues. Looked up from germline, CDR1 is MDHEN and CDR2 is SYDVKM. In DNA, the CDR3 is TGTGCCAGCAGTTTGGGTAGGGGGAATTCACCCCTCCACTTT. The encoded protein is CASSLGRGNSPLHF.

This clone was detected a few times. The rearrangement joins TRBV5-1 to TRBJ2-1; 7 bases line up with TRBD1. Germline CDR1 and CDR2: SGHRS and YFSETQ. The CDR3 contains 11 residues. The V gene end was trimmed by 7 bases and the J gene end by 5 bases; junction bases not matched to a gene: 0. CDR3 region: CASGTDNEQFF. The CDR3 DNA reads as TGCGCCAGCGGGACAGACAATGAGCAGTTCTTC.

This chain connects TRBV6-5 to TRBJ2-5; 7 bases line up with TRBD2. The V gene's germline CDR1 is MNHEY and CDR2 SVGAGI. The CDR3 runs to 15 residues. J was trimmed by 5 bases and V by 0 bases; bases with no gene match: 6. The CDR3 nucleotides read TGTGCCAGCAGTTACTCGTCTCTAGCGGTCGAGACCCAGTACTTC. Its translation: CASSYSSLAVETQYF.

This clone was observed once. The V call is TRBV6-5, the J call TRBJ1-5; D unresolved. The CDR3 loop spans 12 amino acids. V lost 5 bases and J lost 3, with 5 bases in between. Germline V gene data show CDR1 as MNHEY and CDR2 as SVGAGI. CDR3 sequence: CASSNNNQPQHF. In nucleotides, the CDR3 is TGTGCCAGCAGTAACAACAATCAGCCCCAGCATTTT.

The count of this clone is one. The CDR3 loop is CASRRQGANTGELFF. CDR3 sequence (DNA): TGCGCCAGCCGACGACAGGGCGCGAACACCGGGGAGCTGTTTTTT. This sequence joins TRBV5-1 and TRBJ2-2; 7 bases are shared with TRBD1. The CDR3 is 15 residues long. The germline V gene encodes CDR1 SGHRS and CDR2 YFSETQ. V shed 7 bases, J shed 0 bases, and the junction held 6 bases outside the gene matches.

This clone was recorded a few times. V gene TRBV7-2 combines with J gene TRBJ1-2, with TRBD1 as a possible D gene (6 bases). Germline V gene sequence: CDR1 SGHTA, CDR2 FQGNSA. The CDR3 runs 16 residues. Trimming pared 1 base from V and 4 bases from J, leaving 16 bases between. CDR3 sequence reads: CASSLGGGPALYGYTF. DNA for the CDR3: TGTGCCAGCAGCTTAGGGGGGGGCCCTGCCCTCTATGGCTACACCTTC.

This clone came up once. V usage is TRBV19 and J usage is TRBJ1-2, with unresolved D. The CDR3 totals 15 residues. With 1 base removed from V and 4 bases from J, the gap between germline ends came to 13 bases. In germline, CDR1 is LNHDA, CDR2 SQIVND (reference sequence). The CDR3 here is CASSIGGQTVYGYTF. The CDR3 DNA is TGTGCCAGTAGTATAGGAGGGCAGACCGTCTATGGCTACACCTTC.

The chain combines TRBV3-1 (or the pseudogene TRBV3-2) with TRBJ1-6; 9 positions agree with TRBD1. The CDR3 loop spans 19 amino acids. Germline assignment: CDR1 LGHDT and CDR2 YNNKEL (reference sequence). The V and J ends lost 4 bases and 4 bases, in that order; junction bases with no gene match: 14. This CDR3 is CASSRGGTGMKRYNSPLHF. CDR3 DNA: TGTGCCAGCAGCCGCGGTGGGACAGGGATGAAGAGATATAATTCACCCCTCCACTTT.

The V call is TRBV18, the J call TRBJ1-1, with a weak D call TRBD1 (5 bases). Deletions cut 5 bases from V and 0 bases from J, with 10 bases between. This CDR3 comprises 14 residues. Germline-derived CDR1 and CDR2 are KGHSH and LQKENI. CDR3 region: CASSTTGMNTEAFF. CDR3 DNA: TGTGCCAGCTCAACTACAGGTATGAACACTGAAGCTTTCTTT. Based on the CDR3 plus reference TRBV18 and TRBJ1-1, the full variable domain is NAGVMQNPRHLVRRRGQEARLRCSPMKGHSHVYWYRQLPEEGLKFMVYLQKENIIDESGMPKERFSAEFPKEGPSILRIQQVVRGDSAAYFCASSTTGMNTEAFFGQGTRLTVV.

The chain joins TRBV6-1 to TRBJ1-4; possibly TRBD1 for D (5 bases). Germline CDR1 is MNHNS and CDR2 is SASEGT. The germline V and J ends were trimmed by 0 bases and 3 bases, with 8 bases remaining between them. The CDR3 spans 15 residues. Here the CDR3 DNA reads TGTGCCAGCAGTGAAGCAACAGGATCTAATGAAAAACTGTTTTTT. Protein: CASSEATGSNEKLFF.

This chain uses TRBV7-9 with TRBJ1-2; the D is unclear. The CDR3 consists of 12 residues. Trimming pared 1 base from V and 8 bases from J, leaving 8 bases between. Germline V gene lookup returns CDR1 SEHNR and CDR2 FQNEAQ (reference sequence). Here the CDR3 reads CASSLGFQGYTF. The CDR3, as DNA: TGTGCCAGCAGCTTAGGGTTTCAGGGCTACACCTTC.

The CDR3 sequence: CASSERDRGLYGYTF. Written as DNA, the CDR3 is TGTGCCAGCAGCGAACGGGACAGGGGACTCTATGGCTACACCTTC. The V call is TRBV7-2, the J call TRBJ1-2; 10 bases align to TRBD1. There are 15 residues in the CDR3. Germline assignment: CDR1 SGHTA and CDR2 FQGNSA. The ends lost 5 bases at V and 4 bases at J; junction bases unmatched: 7. The full variable domain, its missing parts supplied by reference TRBV7-2 and TRBJ1-2, is GAGVSQSPSNKVTEKGKDVELRCDPISGHTALYWYRQSLGQGLEFLIYFQGNSAPDKSGLPSDRFSAERTGGSVSTLTIQRTQQEDSAVYLCASSERDRGLYGYTFGSGTRLTVV.

This clone occurred once. The chain couples TRBV7-9 to TRBJ1-2; D call uncertain. This CDR3 is 15 amino acids long. The V gene's germline CDR1 is SEHNR and CDR2 FQNEAQ (reference sequence). V was trimmed by 3 bases and J by 8 bases, leaving 19 bases between them. The CDR3 DNA sequence: TGTGCCAGCAGCTTCCCGGGGAGCCCCCGCGAAGGCTACACCTTC. It specifies CASSFPGSPREGYTF.

This clone has just one count. The V and J genes are TRBV28 and TRBJ1-1; the D is unclear. Trimming removed 7 bases from V and 3 bases from J, with 12 bases in between. Per the germline V gene, CDR1 is MDHEN and CDR2 is SYDVKM. The length of the CDR3 is 13 residues. The CDR3 spells CASNPYADTEAFF. CDR3 nucleotides: TGTGCCAGCAACCCATACGCCGACACTGAAGCTTTCTTT. Full variable domain (remainder filled in from reference TRBV28 and TRBJ1-1): DVKVTQSSRYLVKRTGEKVFLECVQDMDHENMFWYRQDPGLGLRLIYFSYDVKMKEKGDIPEGYSVSREKKERFSLILESASTNQTSMYLCASNPYADTEAFFGQGTRLTVV.

The table lists this clone with a count of one. The chain carries TRBV7-9 and TRBJ1-1; TRBD1 agrees at 7 bases. With 5 bases clipped from V and 4 bases from J, the junction kept 7 bases outside the gene matches. From germline, CDR1 is SEHNR and CDR2 FQNEAQ (reference sequence). This CDR3 has 14 amino acids. DNA of the CDR3: TGTGCCAGCAGCCTTTCGACAGGGCCCACTGAAGCTTTCTTT. Residues: CASSLSTGPTEAFF.

This clone turned up a few times. The rearrangement joins TRBV4-3 to TRBJ1-2; TRBD1 agrees at 7 bases. The CDR3 consists of 16 residues. After removal of 0 bases from V and 7 bases from J, the junction contained 11 bases not matched to a gene. Germline CDR1 reads LGHNA; CDR2 reads YSLEER. This CDR3 reads CASSQESGDRSFGYTF. CDR3 bases: TGCGCCAGCAGCCAAGAGTCTGGGGACAGATCCTTTGGCTACACCTTC.

The chain is built from TRBV7-2 and TRBJ2-5; D might be TRBD2 (6 bases). The CDR3 extends over 14 amino acids. V was clipped by 3 bases and J by 5 bases, with 13 bases between them. The germline V gene has CDR1 SGHTA and CDR2 FQGNSA. CDR3 sequence reads: CASSFMGRLETQYF. The CDR3 DNA follows: TGTGCCAGCAGCTTTATGGGGAGGCTGGAGACCCAGTACTTC. The full variable domain, in which reference TRBV7-2 and TRBJ2-5 provide the parts outside the CDR3, is GAGVSQSPSNKVTEKGKDVELRCDPISGHTALYWYRQSLGQGLEFLIYFQGNSAPDKSGLPSDRFSAERTGGSVSTLTIQRTQQEDSAVYLCASSFMGRLETQYFGPGTRLLVL.

The J gene is TRBJ1-5, the V gene TRBV5-1; the match to TRBD1 covers 8 bases. Germline CDR1 and CDR2: SGHRS and YFSETQ. The V and J ends lost 4 bases and 6 bases, in that order; junction bases with no gene match: 9. The CDR3 is 15 residues long. The CDR3 DNA sequence: TGCGCCAGCAGCCCCGGGACAGGAGACTCTCAGCCCCAGCATTTT. Translating gives CASSPGTGDSQPQHF.

The CDR3 DNA reads TGTGCCAGCAGTCCACGTGACAGTCGGCTCCTCCACTTT. Its protein is CASSPRDSRLLHF. The V and J genes are TRBV7-9 and TRBJ1-6, with D perhaps TRBD1 (5 bases). The CDR3 spans 13 residues. The V gene's germline CDR1 is SEHNR and CDR2 FQNEAQ (reference sequence). The V end lost 6 bases, the J end lost 15 bases, and 18 bases lay between the germline ends.

In DNA form, the CDR3 reads TGTGCCAGTAGTACCAACGGCGATAATTCACCCCTCCACTTT. This codes for CASSTNGDNSPLHF. The J gene is TRBJ1-6, the V gene TRBV19; D is undetermined. In germline, CDR1 is LNHDA, CDR2 SQIVND (reference sequence). V dropped 4 bases and J dropped 5 bases, with 9 bases sitting between them. The CDR3 length is 14 residues.